Given below is one T cell receptor (beta chain) in context. Its matching antigen is unknown. Other DNA sequences within the sample encode an identical CDR3. This sample was taken from a study of cytomegalovirus exposure and HLA in healthy donors. Study observations and caveats: The authors later linked a missense DCLRE1C variant to TCR beta V- and J-gene trimming.

With 60 Vbeta and 13 Jbeta primers, the PCR was carried out. Using immunoSEQ multiplex PCR, the repertoire was profiled, and TCRdb retains in-frame clones only, with some absent. The sample carries approximately 110,000 clones, 67% recorded once. The V gene's germline CDR1 is SNHLY and CDR2 FYNNEI. The CDR3 has 12 residues. Trimming cost V 8 bases and J 0 bases, with 7 bases left between them. The sequence was obtained from a man aged 18 to 30 in good health and CMV-seropositive. The sequencing sample was made of PBMCs. The rearrangement uses TRBV2 and TRBJ1-1; D call uncertain. The CDR3 coding sequence is TGTGCCAGCGAACAGCTGAACACTGAAGCTTTCTTT. Translating gives CASEQLNTEAFF.